The 21 T cell receptor beta chains presented below share a single source sample, sequenced in a study of T cells in Graves' hyperthyroidism and ophthalmopathy. The source material, RNA transcripts, was used to amplify TCR beta CDR3 regions. A set of HTBI primers served as the primers for a first-round RT-PCR of the TCR CDR3. TCRdb analysed the multiplex PCR reads with MiXCR anew, one entry per CDR3 protein. The data contain 650,000 to 750,000 distinct CDR3 sequences, about 14% of them seen just once; the ten biggest clones take up about a tenth. The sample taken for sequencing was blood. These receptors all stem from a young woman with Graves' hyperthyroidism.

The sample holds many counts of this clonotype. The CDR3 spells CASSPRNNGDEQFF. In nucleotides, the CDR3 is TGTGCCAGCTCACCACGAAACAATGGCGATGAGCAGTTCTTC. The chain carries TRBV18 and TRBJ2-1; D gene ambiguous. This CDR3 spans 14 amino acids. Germline CDR1 and CDR2: KGHSH and LQKENI. Between the trimmed V and J ends, which lost 1 base and 8 bases, there was a span of 12 bases. Variable domain in full (rest from reference TRBV18 and TRBJ2-1): NAGVMQNPRHLVRRRGQEARLRCSPMKGHSHVYWYRQLPEEGLKFMVYLQKENIIDESGMPKERFSAEFPKEGPSILRIQQVVRGDSAAYFCASSPRNNGDEQFFGPGTRLTVL.

This clonotype has only a few counts. The V gene is TRBV7-8, the J gene TRBJ2-7, with D unclear. Trimming pared 5 bases from V and 6 bases from J, leaving 17 bases between. The CDR3 is 14 residues long. The germline gives CDR1 SGHVS, CDR2 FQNEAQ. For the CDR3, the DNA is TGTGCCAGCAGCCACCCAGGAAGTCGACGCGAGCAGTACTTC. It yields the protein CASSHPGSRREQYF.

This clonotype has only a few counts. V and J are TRBV3-1 and TRBJ2-1, with 9 bases matching TRBD1. Germline CDR1 is LGHDT and CDR2 is YNNKEL (reference sequence). Trimming at V came to 4 bases and at J to 15 bases, leaving 4 bases not matched to a gene. The CDR3 length is 11 residues. In DNA form, the CDR3 reads TGTGCCAGCAGCCCTGGGACAGGGAGGTTCTTC. Amino acids: CASSPGTGRFF.

On this clonotype itself: A much larger clone differs by one base, so this may be a read error. The chain joins TRBV3-1 to TRBJ1-5; D might be TRBD1 (5 bases). The CDR3 is 16 amino acids. Germline values: CDR1 LGHDT, CDR2 YNNKEL (reference sequence). The CDR3 is CVSSQGPTSRIGPQHF. In nucleotides, the CDR3 is TGTGTCAGCAGCCAGGGTCCGACATCACGAATCGGGCCCCAGCATTTT.

This clonotype was found many times. V usage is TRBV4-1 and J usage is TRBJ2-7; unclear D gene. V was cut by 4 bases and J by 1 base, with 11 bases left in between. Germline values: CDR1 MGHRA, CDR2 YSYEKL. The CDR3 has 14 residues. CDR3 coding DNA: TGCGCCAGCAGCCCTTGGACGGAATCCTACGAGCAGTACTTC. Translating it yields CASSPWTESYEQYF.

This chain joins TRBV12-5 and TRBJ2-1, with 13 bases lining up with TRBD2. Germline assignment: CDR1 LGHNT and CDR2 FRNRAP. With V trimmed by 0 bases and J by 3 bases, 8 bases remained unmatched. This CDR3 is 19 amino acids long. CDR3 amino acids: CASGLVLAGGSLRYNEQFF. The CDR3 DNA sequence: TGTGCTAGTGGTTTGGTACTAGCGGGAGGGTCCCTTCGCTACAATGAGCAGTTCTTC.

This chain joins TRBV4-3 and TRBJ2-1, with TRBD2 matching 9 bases. Germline CDR1 is LGHNA and CDR2 is YSLEER. The junction had 8 bases not matched to a gene; V was cut back by 0 bases and J by 8 bases. The CDR3 spans 16 residues. CDR3 protein: CASSQDPAGGFDEQFF. The CDR3 DNA sequence: TGCGCCAGCAGCCAAGATCCGGCGGGAGGGTTTGATGAGCAGTTCTTC.

This clonotype showed up many times. The CDR3, as DNA: TGTGCCAGCAGCCCGGGGCCAGCGGGAGCATGGGGGAATGAGCAGTTCTTC. Protein sequence: CASSPGPAGAWGNEQFF. V usage is TRBV11-2 and J usage is TRBJ2-1; 8 bases map to TRBD2. Trimming removed 5 bases from V and 7 bases from J; junction bases left unmatched: 16. Germline assignment: CDR1 SGHAT and CDR2 FQNNGV. The CDR3 has 17 amino acids.

The sample holds a few counts of this clonotype. This chain links TRBV12-3 or TRBV12-4 with TRBJ2-3; D is perhaps TRBD1 or TRBD2 (6 bases each). The CDR3 is made up of 13 amino acids. The germline V and J ends were trimmed by 5 bases and 6 bases, with 12 bases remaining between them. The CDR3 protein is CASSARGLDTQYF. In nucleotides, the CDR3 is TGTGCCAGCAGTGCCCGGGGGCTGGATACGCAGTATTTT.

As regards this clonotype: A read error may account for a junction end that differs from germline. The chain has TRBV18 and TRBJ1-4; weak D call: TRBD1 (5 bases). The length of the CDR3 is 14 residues. The germline CDR1 and CDR2 sequences are KGHSH and LQKENI. CDR3 region: CAGSPVPGGEKLFF. In DNA form, the CDR3 reads TGTGCCGGCTCACCGGTACCTGGGGGGGAAAAACTGTTTTTT. The full variable domain, its missing parts supplied by reference TRBV18 and TRBJ1-4, is NAGVMQNPRHLVRRRGQEARLRCSPMKGHSHVYWYRQLPEEGLKFMVYLQKENIIDESGMPKERFSAEFPKEGPSILRIQQVVRGDSAAYFCAGSPVPGGEKLFFGSGTQLSVL.

Points on this clonotype: Given a much more abundant clone one base away, this may be a read error. The chain carries TRBV12-3 or TRBV12-4 and TRBJ2-3; D gene uncertain. This CDR3 contains 10 residues. Written as DNA, the CDR3 is TGTTCGGCCATCTCAGATACGCAGTATTTT. This sequence encodes CSAISDTQYF.

Many counts were recorded for this clonotype. The chain is built from TRBV12-3 or TRBV12-4 and TRBJ2-2; no definite D call. V lost 3 bases to trimming and J lost 6 bases, with 2 bases between them. The CDR3 has 11 residues. The CDR3 sequence: CASSFAGELFF. In DNA form, the CDR3 reads TGTGCCAGCAGTTTCGCCGGGGAGCTGTTTTTT.

This rearrangement joins TRBV11-2 to TRBJ2-1; 9 bases map to TRBD2. The CDR3 is 17 residues long. Trimming removed 1 base from V and 4 bases from J; junction bases left unmatched: 8. Germline CDR1 SGHAT, CDR2 FQNNGV. For the CDR3, the DNA is TGTGCCAGCAGCTTAGGGCTCGGAGCGGGAGGATACAATGAGCAGTTCTTC. Translated: CASSLGLGAGGYNEQFF.

This clonotype was counted between two and nine times. The chain is built from TRBV20-1 and TRBJ2-7; 10 bases line up with TRBD1. The V gene end was trimmed by 6 bases and the J gene end by 7 bases; junction bases not matched to a gene: 12. The CDR3 totals 14 residues. CDR1 is DFQATT and CDR2 is SNEGSKA in the germline V gene (reference sequence). CDR3 residues: CSAPRQGAVGEQYF. The CDR3 DNA follows: TGCAGTGCCCCAAGACAGGGGGCCGTAGGGGAGCAGTACTTC.

This clonotype was observed a handful of times. The chain couples TRBV9 to TRBJ1-1, with D possibly TRBD1 on 5 matching bases. Germline V lookup: CDR1 SGDLS, CDR2 YYNGEE. Trimming removed 2 bases at V and 4 bases at J, with 9 bases between. The CDR3 loop spans 13 amino acids. DNA for the CDR3: TGTGCCAGCAGCGTCACGGGGGTCACTGAAGCTTTCTTT. Its translation: CASSVTGVTEAFF.

Many counts were recorded for this clonotype. The chain joins TRBV12-3 or TRBV12-4 to TRBJ2-7; TRBD2 might be the D (5 bases). The CDR3 runs to 14 residues. V dropped 3 bases and J dropped 4 bases, with 13 bases sitting between them. CDR3 sequence: CASSLREGRYEQYF. CDR3 bases: TGTGCCAGCAGTTTGAGAGAGGGCCGTTACGAGCAGTACTTC.

This clonotype turned up a few times. The chain has TRBV29-1 and TRBJ2-7; D may correspond to TRBD1 or TRBD2 (5 bases each). Germline assignment: CDR1 SQVTM and CDR2 ANQGSEA. The length of the CDR3 is 13 residues. With 7 bases removed from V and 2 bases from J, the gap between germline ends came to 15 bases. In nucleotides, the CDR3 is TGCAGCGCCCTAAGGGGAGATACCTACGAGCAGTACTTC. This translates into CSALRGDTYEQYF.

The sample holds many counts of this clonotype. The chain couples TRBV7-9 to TRBJ2-7, with 7 bases aligning to TRBD1. Losses at the gene ends were 5 bases for V and 5 bases for J; bases not matched to a gene: 6. Per germline, CDR1 SEHNR and CDR2 FQNEAQ (reference sequence). The CDR3 spans 13 residues. The CDR3: CASSQTGTHEQYF. The CDR3 DNA sequence: TGTGCCAGCAGCCAGACAGGGACCCACGAGCAGTACTTC. Full variable domain (missing parts from reference TRBV7-9 and TRBJ2-7): DTGVSQNPRHKITKRGQNVTFRCDPISEHNRLYWYRQTLGQGPEFLTYFQNEAQLEKSRLLSDRFSAERPKGSFSTLEIQRTEQGDSAMYLCASSQTGTHEQYFGPGTRLTVT.

The chain couples TRBV6-2 or TRBV6-3 to TRBJ2-3, with D perhaps TRBD1 (6 bases). Germline CDR1 and CDR2: MNHEY and SVGEGT. Trimming stripped 5 bases from V and 4 bases from J, with 19 bases between. There are 16 residues in the CDR3. The CDR3 loop reads CASSDGGSSGADTQYF. The CDR3 bases are TGTGCCAGCAGTGACGGCGGCTCCTCAGGGGCAGATACGCAGTATTTT.

This clonotype was seen at least ten times. This sequence joins TRBV2 and TRBJ2-3; D ambiguous. The CDR3 spans 12 residues. CDR1 is SNHLY and CDR2 is FYNNEI in the germline V gene. V dropped 4 bases and J dropped 1 base, with 3 bases sitting between them. The chain's CDR3 is CASSGGTDTQYF. The DNA of the CDR3 is TGTGCCAGCAGTGGCGGCACAGATACGCAGTATTTT.

The V gene is TRBV3-1, the J gene TRBJ1-2; D unclear. This CDR3 region has 13 residues. Deletions cut 4 bases from V and 8 bases from J, with 14 bases between. CDR1 is LGHDT and CDR2 is YNNKEL in the germline V gene (reference sequence). This CDR3 is CASSRVTKTGYTF. In DNA, the CDR3 is TGTGCCAGCAGCCGGGTGACGAAAACGGGCTACACCTTC.